This TCR beta chain was profiled in a study of T-cell memory formation after mild COVID-19. TCRdb reprocessed the 5' RACE reads with MiXCR, giving one entry per CDR3 protein. The sample includes about 340,000 distinct CDR3 sequences, 10% to 15% seen only once; the top ten take around 21%. In the case of this clonotype: The antigen is unknown.

Findings and caveats of the study: Among CD4+ contracting clones, most were CM and EM, and CD8+ ones EMRA. Contracting clones from day 15 to 85 had balanced CD4/CD8; later expanders favoured CD4+. For second-wave clones that peaked at day 37, SARS-CoV-2 specificity went unverified.

Trimming at V came to 3 bases and at J to 8 bases, leaving 6 bases not matched to a gene. CDR3 length: 14 amino acids. Germline V CDR1 and CDR2: LNHDA, SQIVND (reference sequence). This sequence originates from a man between 18 and 35 years old who had mild COVID-19 (a few samples of this study predate the infection). Cell type and time point are not known. Sequencing was done on a sample of PBMCs or a T cell subset sorted from them (not recorded which). The chain combines TRBV19 with TRBJ2-1; 8 bases align to TRBD1. CDR3 nucleotides: TGTGCCAGTAGTATCTCCGACAGGGGCTATGAGCAGTTCTTC. This encodes CASSISDRGYEQFF.